This T cell receptor (beta chain) stems from a study of T cell responses to AZD1222 COVID-19 vaccine. The CDR3 has 13 amino acids. J was trimmed by 6 bases and V by 8 bases; bases with no gene match: 5. Germline V gives CDR1 LNHDA, CDR2 SQIVND (reference sequence). TCRdb's copy holds only in-frame clones and misses some; the assay was immunoSEQ multiplex PCR. The sample lists roughly 70,000 clones, approximately 90% occurring once. The origin of this receptor is an adult in good health. The rearrangement links TRBV19 to TRBJ1-4; the match to TRBD1 covers 8 bases. The source was peripheral blood, collected on day 0 of AZD1222 vaccination. The CDR3 region has the DNA TGTGCCAGTGTCGGACAGGGACATGAAAAACTGTTTTTT. Translation: CASVGQGHEKLFF.